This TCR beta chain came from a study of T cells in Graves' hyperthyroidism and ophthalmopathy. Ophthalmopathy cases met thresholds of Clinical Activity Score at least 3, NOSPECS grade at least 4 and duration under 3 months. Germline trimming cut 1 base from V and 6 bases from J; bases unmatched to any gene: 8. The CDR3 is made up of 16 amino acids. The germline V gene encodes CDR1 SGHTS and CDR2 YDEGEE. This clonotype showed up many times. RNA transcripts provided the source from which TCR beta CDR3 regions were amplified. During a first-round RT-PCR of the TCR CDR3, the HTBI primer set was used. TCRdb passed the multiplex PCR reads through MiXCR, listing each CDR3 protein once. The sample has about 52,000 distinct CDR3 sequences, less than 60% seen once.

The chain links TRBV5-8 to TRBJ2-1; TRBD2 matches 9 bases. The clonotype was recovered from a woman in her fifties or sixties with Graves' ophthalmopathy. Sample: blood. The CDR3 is CASSLRGAGGPNEQFF. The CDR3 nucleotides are TGTGCCAGCAGCTTGCGGGGAGCGGGGGGTCCCAATGAGCAGTTCTTC.